Below, one T cell receptor beta chain is given with its context. This specimen comes from a study of blood T cell repertoires in COVID-19. This CDR3 region has 13 residues. Germline V lookup: CDR1 MDHEN, CDR2 SYDVKM. V was pared by 8 bases and J by 2 bases, with 13 bases between. In the original workflow: Amplifying reference gene primers gave estimates of nucleated cell counts. Measured with immunoSEQ multiplex PCR; TCRdb has only the in-frame clones, and not every one. The V and J calls and clone size were taken over from that table, and D and trimming were inferred from the DNA. The sample holds around 430,000 clones, more than 75% seen once.

The chain uses TRBV28 and TRBJ2-7; D remains ambiguous. Sequencing input: PBMCs or T cells enriched from blood (not recorded which). The origin of this receptor is a woman between 45 and 65 years old who had recovered from COVID-19. Written as DNA, the CDR3 is TGTGCCAGCTCACCTACGGTTACCTACGAGCAGTACTTC. Its translation is CASSPTVTYEQYF.